Listed below are T cell receptor beta chains from one sample, sequenced in a study of T cell responses to AZD1222 COVID-19 vaccine. Produced via immunoSEQ multiplex PCR; TCRdb's table is partial and in-frame only. This sample has more than 110,000 clones; approximately 85% occur once, and the top ten carry roughly 7.3%. This sample comprised peripheral blood, obtained on day 0 of AZD1222 vaccination. The origin of the receptors is an adult in good health. Each CDR3 is given with its conserved first and last residue. The D gene is left open where the match is weak. Clone size is given for some rows only: seen once, a few or many times, or a class if the clone is expanded.

length,V,D,J,size,CDR3,DNA
15,TRBV5-8,NA,TRBJ1-1,NA,CASTWGETKNTEAFF,TGTGCCAGTACCTGGGGGGAGACGAAAAACACTGAAGCTTTCTTT
14,TRBV25-1,NA,TRBJ2-3,NA,CASSPGPNTDTQYF,TGTGCCAGCAGTCCGGGCCCGAACACAGATACGCAGTATTTT
14,TRBV19,NA,TRBJ2-1,NA,CASSILDVDNEQFF,TGTGCCAGTAGTATCCTCGACGTAGACAATGAGCAGTTCTTC
18,TRBV7-9,TRBD2,TRBJ2-7,NA,CASSHGLAGGSSSYEQYF,TGTGCCAGCAGCCACGGACTAGCGGGGGGATCGAGCTCCTACGAGCAGTACTTC
15,TRBV28,TRBD1,TRBJ1-1,NA,CASSLLPGQSREAFF,TGTGCCAGCAGCCTACTCCCGGGACAGTCCCGGGAAGCTTTCTTT
14,TRBV28,NA,TRBJ1-2,once,CASSFGGPVYGYTF,TGTGCCAGCAGTTTTGGCGGGCCAGTCTATGGCTACACCTTC
15,TRBV30,NA,TRBJ1-1,once,CAWSPSGVGNTEAFF,TGTGCCTGGAGTCCCTCAGGGGTAGGGAACACTGAAGCTTTCTTT
17,TRBV4-2,TRBD2,TRBJ2-2,NA,CASSQAGGLVNTGELFF,TGTGCCAGCAGCCAAGCGGGAGGGTTAGTGAACACCGGGGAGCTGTTTTTT
16,TRBV4-1,NA,TRBJ1-2,NA,CASSQDHRAANYGYTF,TGCGCCAGCAGCCAAGATCACAGGGCAGCTAACTATGGCTACACCTTC
17,TRBV7-2,NA,TRBJ2-5,once,CASSLGSQGKYQETQYF,TGTGCCAGCAGCTTAGGGTCACAGGGCAAGTACCAAGAGACCCAGTACTTC
14,TRBV20-1,NA,TRBJ2-3,NA,CSASKGSPGDTQYF,TGCAGTGCTAGTAAAGGGTCCCCGGGAGATACGCAGTATTTT
11,TRBV20-1,NA,TRBJ2-1,NA,CSARLGVEQFF,TGCAGTGCTAGATTAGGGGTTGAGCAGTTCTTC
14,TRBV5-6,NA,TRBJ1-1,NA,CASSLPGGNTEAFF,TGTGCCAGCAGCTTACCGGGGGGAAACACTGAAGCTTTCTTT
15,TRBV6-5,TRBD2,TRBJ2-3,NA,CASSSTSGGTDTQYF,TGTGCCAGCAGCTCTACTAGCGGGGGCACAGATACGCAGTATTTT
13,TRBV24-1,TRBD2,TRBJ2-2,NA,CATSTGGTGELFF,TGTGCCACCAGTACGGGAGGCACCGGGGAGCTGTTTTTT
13,TRBV27,NA,TRBJ2-7,few,CASSHPGVHEQYF,TGTGCCAGCAGCCATCCAGGGGTCCACGAGCAGTACTTC
11,TRBV2,NA,TRBJ2-7,NA,CASSREYEQYF,TGTGCCAGCTCCAGGGAGTACGAGCAGTACTTC
14,TRBV2,NA,TRBJ2-5,medium-sized,CASRGPGLQETQYF,TGTGCCAGCAGGGGACCGGGACTGCAAGAGACCCAGTACTTC